The T cell receptor beta chain under discussion was sequenced for a study of blood T cell repertoires in COVID-19. Study overall: PBMCs, B-cell-depleted T cells, or T cells were the source of the cDNA or gDNA that made up the material.

CDR1 is MNHEY and CDR2 is SMNVEV in the germline V gene (reference sequence). V was clipped by 5 bases and J by 4 bases, with 14 bases between them. The CDR3 runs to 14 residues. Per the original methods: Estimates of nucleated cell counts were drawn from the amplification of reference gene primers. Sequencing used immunoSEQ multiplex PCR; TCRdb keeps in-frame clones, though not all of them. D and trimming were read from the DNA, whereas the V and J calls and clone size are those reported in that table. The repertoire includes around 300,000 clones, approximately 86% of them detected once, and 10% to 15% sits in the top ten.

The sequence was obtained from a woman in her 70s with COVID-19, enrolled during active disease. The sample comprised peripheral blood. The genes are TRBV27 and TRBJ1-1; possibly TRBD1 for D (5 bases). The CDR3 nucleotides are TGTGCCAGCAGTCTTCGGGGGTTTGGCACTGAAGCTTTCTTT. Its protein is CASSLRGFGTEAFF.